A selection of T cell receptor beta chains follows, all from one sample in a study of shared clonotypes between healthy human individuals. Profiling relied on immunoSEQ multiplex PCR, and the TCRdb table lists in-frame clones only, not all of them. The sample includes hundreds of thousands of clones, about 78% of them seen just once. The sequenced sample consisted of memory CD4+ T cells sorted from blood. The receptors stem from a young woman in good health. Both conserved end residues are part of each CDR3. A D gene is named only where the DNA matches it firmly. Where a row states a size, it is once, few, many or the class of an expanded clone; other rows omit it.

v_call	clone_size	cdr3_length	j_call	d_call	cdr3_nt	cdr3_aa
TRBV5-1	few	15	TRBJ2-1	TRBD2	TGCGCCAGCAGCCTCGGGACTAGCGGGAGGGATGAGCAGTTCTTC	CASSLGTSGRDEQFF
TRBV7-2	once	15	TRBJ1-5	-	TGTGCCAGCAGCAAACAGGTTTCGATCAATCAGCCCCAGCATTTT	CASSKQVSINQPQHF
TRBV18	-	12	TRBJ2-3	-	TGTGCCAGCTCACAAAATCGGGATACGCAGTATTTT	CASSQNRDTQYF
TRBV2	-	13	TRBJ1-1	-	TGTGCCAGCAGCCGGACAATGGGGACTGAAGCTTTCTTT	CASSRTMGTEAFF
TRBV27	-	13	TRBJ1-1	-	TGTGCCAGCAGTTTAGAGTTGTTTACTGAAGCTTTCTTT	CASSLELFTEAFF
TRBV28	-	15	TRBJ1-5	-	TGTGCCAGCAGTTTCAGGGGAGGCAGCAATCAGCCCCAGCATTTT	CASSFRGGSNQPQHF
TRBV9	-	16	TRBJ2-2	-	TGTGCCAGCAGCCGAGTGCGGGGTTGGGACACCGGGGAGCTGTTTTTT	CASSRVRGWDTGELFF
TRBV28	-	15	TRBJ2-1	-	TGTGCCAGCAGTTTCGGGGGCAGGGGTGGCAATGAGCAGTTCTTC	CASSFGGRGGNEQFF
TRBV7-9	once	14	TRBJ2-4	-	TGTGCCAGCAGCGATGGACAAACTAAAAACATTCAGTACTTC	CASSDGQTKNIQYF
TRBV28	-	19	TRBJ1-2	-	TGTGCCAGCAGCCCCCGGGGTCTTGGACGGAGTAGATCTAACTATGGCTACACCTTC	CASSPRGLGRSRSNYGYTF
TRBV5-1	-	14	TRBJ1-2	-	TGCGCCAGCAGCTTGGAACGTCTGTCTTATGGCTACACCTTC	CASSLERLSYGYTF
TRBV27	-	13	TRBJ2-7	-	TGTGCCAGCCGGGAAAGGCTCCACTACGAGCAGTACTTC	CASRERLHYEQYF
TRBV6-1	-	14	TRBJ1-5	TRBD1	TGTGCCTCCGACTCGGACAGGGAGAAGTGGCCCCAGCATTTT	CASDSDREKWPQHF
TRBV19	-	15	TRBJ1-2	-	TGTGCCAGTACCTTAAGCGGTCTTAGCGGCTATGGCTACACCTTC	CASTLSGLSGYGYTF
TRBV19	-	11	TRBJ1-2	TRBD1	TGTGCCAGCGGACAGGGGTATGGCTACACCTTC	CASGQGYGYTF
TRBV5-1	-	17	TRBJ2-2	-	TGCGCCAGCAGCCTTGGGATGGCCGGGACGGGGACCGGGGAGCTGTTTTTT	CASSLGMAGTGTGELFF
TRBV19	-	15	TRBJ1-2	-	TGTGCCAGTAGTAACCGGGACCCTCCCGGATATGGCTACACCTTC	CASSNRDPPGYGYTF
TRBV4-1	-	16	TRBJ2-1	TRBD2	TGCGCCAGCAGCCTGGGACTAGCGGATTCTTACAATGAGCAGTTCTTC	CASSLGLADSYNEQFF
TRBV5-1	few	17	TRBJ2-7	TRBD2	TGCGCCAGCAGCCCCCCGGCTAGCGGGACCCGCGGGGGAGAGCAGTACTTC	CASSPPASGTRGGEQYF
TRBV5-6	-	15	TRBJ1-2	TRBD1	TGTGCCAGCAGCACGGTTTCAGCCGACAGGGCTGGCTACACCTTC	CASSTVSADRAGYTF